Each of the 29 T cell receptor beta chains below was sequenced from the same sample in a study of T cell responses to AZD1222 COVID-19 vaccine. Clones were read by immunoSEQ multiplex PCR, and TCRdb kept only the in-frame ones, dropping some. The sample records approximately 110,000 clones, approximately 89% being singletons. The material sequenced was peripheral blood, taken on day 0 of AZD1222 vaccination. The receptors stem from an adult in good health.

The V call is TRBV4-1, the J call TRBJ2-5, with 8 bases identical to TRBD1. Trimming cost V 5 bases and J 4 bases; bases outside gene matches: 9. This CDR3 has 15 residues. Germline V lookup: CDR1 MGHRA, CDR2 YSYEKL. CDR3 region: CASSTLGQGRETQYF. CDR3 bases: TGCGCCAGCAGCACCCTTGGACAGGGTCGAGAGACCCAGTACTTC.

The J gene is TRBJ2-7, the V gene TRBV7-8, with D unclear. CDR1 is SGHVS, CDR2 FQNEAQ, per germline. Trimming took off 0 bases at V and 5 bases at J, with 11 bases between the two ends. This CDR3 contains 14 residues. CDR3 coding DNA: TGTGCCAGCAGCTTAGCGTCGATGGCCAACGAGCAGTACTTC. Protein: CASSLASMANEQYF.

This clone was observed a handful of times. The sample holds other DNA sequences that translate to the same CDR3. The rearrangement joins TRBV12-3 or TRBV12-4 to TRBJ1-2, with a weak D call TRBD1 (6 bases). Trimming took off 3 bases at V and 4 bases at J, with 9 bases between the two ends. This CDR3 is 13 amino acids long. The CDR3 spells CASSFRGPYGYTF. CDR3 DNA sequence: TGTGCCAGCAGTTTCAGGGGACCCTATGGCTACACCTTC.

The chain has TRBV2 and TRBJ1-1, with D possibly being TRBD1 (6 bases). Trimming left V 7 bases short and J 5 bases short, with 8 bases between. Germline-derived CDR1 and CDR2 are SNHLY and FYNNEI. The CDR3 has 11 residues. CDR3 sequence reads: CASTGETEAFF. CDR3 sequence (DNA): TGTGCCAGCACAGGGGAAACTGAAGCTTTCTTT.

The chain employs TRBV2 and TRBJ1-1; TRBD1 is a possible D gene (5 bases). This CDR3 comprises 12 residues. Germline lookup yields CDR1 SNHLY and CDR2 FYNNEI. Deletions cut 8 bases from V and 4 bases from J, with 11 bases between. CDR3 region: CASGDSGTEAFF. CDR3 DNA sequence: TGTGCCAGCGGAGACAGCGGCACTGAAGCTTTCTTT.

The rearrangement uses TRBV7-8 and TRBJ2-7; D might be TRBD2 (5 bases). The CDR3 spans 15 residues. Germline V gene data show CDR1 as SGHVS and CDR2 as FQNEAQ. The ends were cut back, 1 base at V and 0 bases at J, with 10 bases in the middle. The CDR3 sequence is CASSLVLGSSYEQYF. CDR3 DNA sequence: TGTGCCAGCAGCTTAGTTCTGGGGAGCTCCTACGAGCAGTACTTC.

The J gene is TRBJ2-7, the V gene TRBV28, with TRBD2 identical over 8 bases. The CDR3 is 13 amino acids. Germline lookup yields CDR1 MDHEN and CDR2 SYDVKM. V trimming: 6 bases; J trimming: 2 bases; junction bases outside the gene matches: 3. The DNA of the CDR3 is TGTGCCAGCAGCCGGGGGGGTACCTACGAGCAGTACTTC. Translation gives CASSRGGTYEQYF.

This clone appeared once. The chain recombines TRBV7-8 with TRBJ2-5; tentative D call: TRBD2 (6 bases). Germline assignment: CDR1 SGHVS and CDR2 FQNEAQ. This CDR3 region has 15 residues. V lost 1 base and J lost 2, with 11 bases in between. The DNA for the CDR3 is TGTGCCAGCAGCTTAGACGGGAGAGCACAAGAGACCCAGTACTTC. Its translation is CASSLDGRAQETQYF.

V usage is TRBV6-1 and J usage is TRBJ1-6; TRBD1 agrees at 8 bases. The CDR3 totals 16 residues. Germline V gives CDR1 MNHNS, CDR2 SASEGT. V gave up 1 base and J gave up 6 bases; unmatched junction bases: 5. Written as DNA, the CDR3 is TGTGCCAGCAGTGAAGGGAGGGACAGGTCTAATTCACCCCTCCACTTT. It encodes CASSEGRDRSNSPLHF.

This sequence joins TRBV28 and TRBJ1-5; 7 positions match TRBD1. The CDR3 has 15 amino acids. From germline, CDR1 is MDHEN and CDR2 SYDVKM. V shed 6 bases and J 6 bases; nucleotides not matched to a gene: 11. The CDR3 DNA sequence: TGTGCCAGCAGGGAGAGGACAGGAGGGTTTCAGCCCCAGCATTTT. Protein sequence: CASRERTGGFQPQHF.

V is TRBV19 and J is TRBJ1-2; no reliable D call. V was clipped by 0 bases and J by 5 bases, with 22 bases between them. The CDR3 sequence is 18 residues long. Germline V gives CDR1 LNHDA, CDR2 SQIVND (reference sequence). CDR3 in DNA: TGTGCCAGTAGTATAGACGCAACGGTCCTCACCCGGGAGTATGGCTACACCTTC. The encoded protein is CASSIDATVLTREYGYTF.

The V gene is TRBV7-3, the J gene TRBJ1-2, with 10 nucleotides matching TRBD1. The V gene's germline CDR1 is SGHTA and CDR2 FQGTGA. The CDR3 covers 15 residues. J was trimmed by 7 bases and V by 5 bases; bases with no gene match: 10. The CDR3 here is CASSRQGQGTSGYTF. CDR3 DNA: TGTGCCAGCAGCCGCCAGGGACAGGGGACGTCTGGCTACACCTTC.

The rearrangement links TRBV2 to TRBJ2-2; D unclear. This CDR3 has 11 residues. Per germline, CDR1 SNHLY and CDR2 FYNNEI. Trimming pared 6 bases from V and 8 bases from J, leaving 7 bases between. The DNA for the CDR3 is TGTGCCAGCAGAATAATGGGGGAGCTGTTTTTT. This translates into CASRIMGELFF.

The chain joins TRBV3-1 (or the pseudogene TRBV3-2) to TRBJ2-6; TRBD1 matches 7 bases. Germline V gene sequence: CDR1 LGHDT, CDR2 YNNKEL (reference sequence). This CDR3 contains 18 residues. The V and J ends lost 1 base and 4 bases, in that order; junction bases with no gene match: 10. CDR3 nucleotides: TGTGCCAGCAGCCAAGGAGGGGAGACAGGGTCCGGGGCCAACGTCCTGACTTTC. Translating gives CASSQGGETGSGANVLTF.

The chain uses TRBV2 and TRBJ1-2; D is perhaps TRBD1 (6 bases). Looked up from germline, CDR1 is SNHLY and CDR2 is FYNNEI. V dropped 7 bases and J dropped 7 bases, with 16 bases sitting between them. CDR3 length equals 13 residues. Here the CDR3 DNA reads TGTGCCAGCAAGGGGGACACCCCAGGTGGCTACACCTTC. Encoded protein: CASKGDTPGGYTF.

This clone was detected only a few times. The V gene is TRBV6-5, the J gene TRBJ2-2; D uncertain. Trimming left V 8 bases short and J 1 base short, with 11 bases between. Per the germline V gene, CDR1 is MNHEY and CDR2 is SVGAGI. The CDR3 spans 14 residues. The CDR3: CASARDLNTGELFF. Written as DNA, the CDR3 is TGTGCCAGCGCTCGCGACTTGAACACCGGGGAGCTGTTTTTT.

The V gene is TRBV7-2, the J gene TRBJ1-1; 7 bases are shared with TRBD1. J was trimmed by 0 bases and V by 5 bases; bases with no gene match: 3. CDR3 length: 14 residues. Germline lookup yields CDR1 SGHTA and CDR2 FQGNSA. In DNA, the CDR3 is TGTGCCAGCAGCCCGGGACAGATGAACACTGAAGCTTTCTTT. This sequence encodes CASSPGQMNTEAFF.

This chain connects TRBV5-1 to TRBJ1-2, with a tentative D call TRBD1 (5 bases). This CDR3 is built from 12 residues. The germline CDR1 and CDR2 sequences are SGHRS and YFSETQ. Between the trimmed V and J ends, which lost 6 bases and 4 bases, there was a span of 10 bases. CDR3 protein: CASTFDSYGYTF. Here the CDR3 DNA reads TGCGCCAGCACTTTTGACAGCTATGGCTACACCTTC.

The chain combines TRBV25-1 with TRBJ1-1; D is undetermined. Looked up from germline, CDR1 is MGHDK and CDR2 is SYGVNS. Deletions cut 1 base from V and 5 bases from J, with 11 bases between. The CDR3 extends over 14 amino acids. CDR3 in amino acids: CASSEFSSRTEAFF. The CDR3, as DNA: TGTGCCAGCAGTGAATTTAGCTCTCGGACTGAAGCTTTCTTT.

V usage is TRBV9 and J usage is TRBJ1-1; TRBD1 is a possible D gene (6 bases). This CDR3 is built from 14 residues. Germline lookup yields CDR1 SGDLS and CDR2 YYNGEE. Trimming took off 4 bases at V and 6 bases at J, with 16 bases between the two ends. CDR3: CASSPGTGISEAFF. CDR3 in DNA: TGTGCCAGCAGCCCCGGTACAGGGATCTCTGAAGCTTTCTTT. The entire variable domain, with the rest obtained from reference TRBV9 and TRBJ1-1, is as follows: DSGVTQTPKHLITATGQRVTLRCSPRSGDLSVYWYQQSLDQGLQFLIQYYNGEERAKGNILERFSAQQFPDLHSELNLSSLELGDSALYFCASSPGTGISEAFFGQGTRLTVV.

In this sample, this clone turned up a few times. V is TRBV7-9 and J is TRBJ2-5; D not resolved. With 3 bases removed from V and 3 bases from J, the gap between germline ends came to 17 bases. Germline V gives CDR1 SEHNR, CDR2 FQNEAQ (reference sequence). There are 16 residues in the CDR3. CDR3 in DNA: TGTGCCAGCAGCTTGGTGGGGTTTTGGGATGAAGAGACCCAGTACTTC. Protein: CASSLVGFWDEETQYF.

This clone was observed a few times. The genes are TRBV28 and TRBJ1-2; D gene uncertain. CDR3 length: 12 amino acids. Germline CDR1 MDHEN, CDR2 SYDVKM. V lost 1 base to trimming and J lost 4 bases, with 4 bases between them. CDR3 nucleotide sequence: TGTGCCAGCAGTTTATTAGCCTATGGCTACACCTTC. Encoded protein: CASSLLAYGYTF.

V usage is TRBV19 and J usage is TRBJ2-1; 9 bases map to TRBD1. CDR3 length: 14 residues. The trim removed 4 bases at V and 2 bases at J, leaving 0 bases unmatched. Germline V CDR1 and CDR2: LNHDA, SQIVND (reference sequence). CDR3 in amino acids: CASSRTGAYNEQFF. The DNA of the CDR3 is TGTGCCAGTAGTAGGACAGGGGCCTACAATGAGCAGTTCTTC.

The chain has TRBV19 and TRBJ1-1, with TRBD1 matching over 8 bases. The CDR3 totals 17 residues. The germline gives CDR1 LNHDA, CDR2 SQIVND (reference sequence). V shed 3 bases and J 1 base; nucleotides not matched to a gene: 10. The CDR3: CASSISLGQAPNTEAFF. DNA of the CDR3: TGTGCCAGTAGTATCAGTTTGGGACAGGCGCCGAACACTGAAGCTTTCTTT. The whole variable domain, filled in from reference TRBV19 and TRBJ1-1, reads DGGITQSPKYLFRKEGQNVTLSCEQNLNHDAMYWYRQDPGQGLRLIYYSQIVNDFQKGDIAEGYSVSREKKESFPLTVTSAQKNPTAFYLCASSISLGQAPNTEAFFGQGTRLTVV.

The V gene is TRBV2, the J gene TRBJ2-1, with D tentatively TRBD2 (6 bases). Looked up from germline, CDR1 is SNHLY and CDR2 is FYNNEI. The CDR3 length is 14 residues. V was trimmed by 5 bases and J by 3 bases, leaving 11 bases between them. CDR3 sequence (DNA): TGTGCCAGCAGTCAGGAGGGCTTCTACAATGAGCAGTTCTTC. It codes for CASSQEGFYNEQFF.

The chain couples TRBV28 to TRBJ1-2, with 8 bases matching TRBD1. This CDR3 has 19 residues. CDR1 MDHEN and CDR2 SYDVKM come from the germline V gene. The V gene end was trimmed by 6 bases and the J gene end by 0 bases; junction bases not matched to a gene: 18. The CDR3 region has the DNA TGTGCCAGCAGCCCCATAACCCGGACAGGGACTAGAGCTAACTATGGCTACACCTTC. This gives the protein CASSPITRTGTRANYGYTF.

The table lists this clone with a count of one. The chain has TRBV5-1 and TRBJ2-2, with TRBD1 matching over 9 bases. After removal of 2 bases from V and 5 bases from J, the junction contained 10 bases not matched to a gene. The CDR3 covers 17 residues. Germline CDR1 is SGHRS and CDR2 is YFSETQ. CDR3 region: CASSFSPGQGGTGELFF. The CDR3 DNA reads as TGCGCCAGCAGCTTTTCCCCGGGACAGGGAGGAACCGGGGAGCTGTTTTTT.

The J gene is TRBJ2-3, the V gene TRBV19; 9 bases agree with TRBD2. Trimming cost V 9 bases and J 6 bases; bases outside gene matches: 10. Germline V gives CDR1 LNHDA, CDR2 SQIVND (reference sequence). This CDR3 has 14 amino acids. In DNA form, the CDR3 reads TGTGCCAGCACTCGAGGCGGGGGGGGCGATACGCAGTATTTT. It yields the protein CASTRGGGGDTQYF. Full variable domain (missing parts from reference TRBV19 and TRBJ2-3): DGGITQSPKYLFRKEGQNVTLSCEQNLNHDAMYWYRQDPGQGLRLIYYSQIVNDFQKGDIAEGYSVSREKKESFPLTVTSAQKNPTAFYLCASTRGGGGDTQYFGPGTRLTVL.

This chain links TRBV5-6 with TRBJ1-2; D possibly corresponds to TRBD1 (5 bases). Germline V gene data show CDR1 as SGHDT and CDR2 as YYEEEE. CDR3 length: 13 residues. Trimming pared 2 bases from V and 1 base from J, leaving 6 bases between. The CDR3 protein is CASSFDSNYGYTF. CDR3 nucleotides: TGTGCCAGCAGCTTTGACAGTAACTATGGCTACACCTTC. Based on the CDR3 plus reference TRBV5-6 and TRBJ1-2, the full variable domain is DAGVTQSPTHLIKTRGQQVTLRCSPKSGHDTVSWYQQALGQGPQFIFQYYEEEERQRGNFPDRFSGHQFPNYSSELNVNALLLGDSALYLCASSFDSNYGYTFGSGTRLTVV.